This T cell receptor (beta chain) was sequenced in a study of human T cells and chemical hapten exposure. Across the whole study: Weekly administration of diphenylcyclopropenone to the scalp of patients continued throughout the roughly 25-week study.

Remarks on this clonotype: Its antigen is as yet unknown.

Germline trimming cut 5 bases from V and 2 bases from J; bases unmatched to any gene: 4. Germline CDR1 and CDR2: MNHNY and SVGAGI (reference sequence). This CDR3 spans 16 amino acids. One entry per CDR3 protein, called by TCRdb with MiXCR from the RACE reads. The sample yields about 69,000 distinct CDR3 sequences, 10% seen once. Time point meaning: patch test 2, 6 weeks after DPC sensitization. The treatment here: therapeutic diphenylcyclopropenone sensitization with weekly scalp DPC. Alopecia patients between 18 and 70 years old and suitable for DPC were used as donors. Study outcomes and limitations: The number of TCRs over 1 in 1000 frequency stayed unchanged after DPC. Expanded TCRs produced significantly more large CDR3 similarity clusters than controls did.

This chain uses TRBV6-6 with TRBJ2-1, with TRBD2 identical over 12 bases. The material sequenced was whole blood, taken in connection with sensitization to the hapten diphenylcyclopropenone (DPC). The receptor's source is a woman in her 50s with alopecia areata. Some clones in this sample may be carry-over from other donors' samples. The CDR3 spells CASSGRTSGTYNEQFF. The CDR3 DNA reads as TGTGCCAGCAGTGGGAGGACTAGCGGGACCTACAATGAGCAGTTCTTC.